This TCR beta chain is drawn from a study of blood T cells in healthy people across ages. Sample-barcoded 5' priming and a J-beta primer mix drove a second PCR of roughly 7 to 11 cycles. From the 5' RACE reads, TCRdb called clonotypes with MiXCR, one entry per CDR3 protein. The sample has 1.5 million to 2 million distinct CDR3 sequences, roughly 27% seen once. Germline trimming cut 4 bases from V and 3 bases from J; bases unmatched to any gene: 0. There are 14 residues in the CDR3. Germline CDR1 and CDR2: SNHLY and FYNNEI. The chain has TRBV2 and TRBJ2-6; 7 bases match TRBD1. This receptor was taken from a young woman in good health. The sample was blood. CDR3 amino acids: CASSGTGGANVLTF. In nucleotides, the CDR3 is TGTGCCAGCAGTGGGACAGGTGGGGCCAACGTCCTGACTTTC.